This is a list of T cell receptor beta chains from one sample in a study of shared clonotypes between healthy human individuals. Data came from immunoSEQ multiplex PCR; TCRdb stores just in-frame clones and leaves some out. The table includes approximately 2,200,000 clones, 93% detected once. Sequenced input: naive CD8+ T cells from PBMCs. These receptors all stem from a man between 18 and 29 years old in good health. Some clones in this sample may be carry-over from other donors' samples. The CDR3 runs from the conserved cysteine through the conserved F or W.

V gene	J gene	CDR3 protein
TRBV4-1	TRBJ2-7	CASSHRQGQGVEQYF
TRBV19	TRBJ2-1	CASSMTSFSEQFF
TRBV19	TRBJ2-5	CASAGTSGRKETQYF
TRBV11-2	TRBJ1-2	CASSTGGNPNYGYTF
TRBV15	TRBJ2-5	CATWTSGGQETQYF
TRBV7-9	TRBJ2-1	CASSFGGLYNEQFF
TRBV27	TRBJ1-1	CASSLMGGEAFF
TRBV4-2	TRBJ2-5	CASSQEMGNLEETQYF
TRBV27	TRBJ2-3	CASSLITPGGRTDTQYF
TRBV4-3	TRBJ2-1	CASSQDGFGRHNEQFF
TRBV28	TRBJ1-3	CASGTPIGNTIYF
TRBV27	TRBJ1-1	CASSPLDRGLWTVTEAFF
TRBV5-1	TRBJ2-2	CASSLQGKELFF
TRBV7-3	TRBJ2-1	CASSLGVRASYNEQFF
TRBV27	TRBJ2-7	CASSLNCYEQYF
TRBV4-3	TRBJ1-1	CASSQDHVARYTEAFF
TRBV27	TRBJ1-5	CASSLRLTESNQPQHF
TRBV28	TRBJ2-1	CASSGDFRNEQFF
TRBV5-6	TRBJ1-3	CASSLGRFSGNTIYF
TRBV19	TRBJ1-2	CASDQTHDRGPPNYGYTF
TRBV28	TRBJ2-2	CASSLFAGNTGELFF
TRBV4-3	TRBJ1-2	CASSQVEALEDYGYTF
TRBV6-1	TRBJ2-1	CASSALAGGSYNEQFF
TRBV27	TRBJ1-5	CASSSLRGDQPQHF
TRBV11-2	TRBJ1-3	CASSLFGFSGNTIYF
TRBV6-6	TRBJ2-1	CASSRDRGNSNEQFF
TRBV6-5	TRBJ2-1	CASTEGRNPYNEQFF
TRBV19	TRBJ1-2	CASSINRGVTDGYTF
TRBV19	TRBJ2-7	CASSPTATGRYEQYF
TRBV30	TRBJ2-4	CASVAKNIQYF
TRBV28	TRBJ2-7	CASQGGVSRPYEQYF
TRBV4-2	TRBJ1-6	CASSQGVVSSYNSPLHF
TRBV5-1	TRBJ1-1	CASSLDRGMNTEAFF
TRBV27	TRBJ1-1	CASSPGLNTEAFF
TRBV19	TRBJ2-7	CARTRGQGLPYEQYF
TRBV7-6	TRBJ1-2	CASSLEVPGQQAF
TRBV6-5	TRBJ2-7	CASSSGERAYEQYF
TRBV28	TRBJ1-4	CASRTSATNEKLFF
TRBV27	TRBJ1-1	CASSLWAQSTEAFF
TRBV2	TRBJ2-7	CASSARDSVYEQYF
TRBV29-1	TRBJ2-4	CSVYLDGKNIQYF
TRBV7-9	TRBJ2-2	CASSLSGRAATGELFF
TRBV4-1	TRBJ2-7	CASSPRDIGYEQYF
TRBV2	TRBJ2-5	CASTSQVAPGETQYF
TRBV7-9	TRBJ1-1	CASSPRDRGRRGTEAFF
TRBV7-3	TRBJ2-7	CASGLGGPYEQYF